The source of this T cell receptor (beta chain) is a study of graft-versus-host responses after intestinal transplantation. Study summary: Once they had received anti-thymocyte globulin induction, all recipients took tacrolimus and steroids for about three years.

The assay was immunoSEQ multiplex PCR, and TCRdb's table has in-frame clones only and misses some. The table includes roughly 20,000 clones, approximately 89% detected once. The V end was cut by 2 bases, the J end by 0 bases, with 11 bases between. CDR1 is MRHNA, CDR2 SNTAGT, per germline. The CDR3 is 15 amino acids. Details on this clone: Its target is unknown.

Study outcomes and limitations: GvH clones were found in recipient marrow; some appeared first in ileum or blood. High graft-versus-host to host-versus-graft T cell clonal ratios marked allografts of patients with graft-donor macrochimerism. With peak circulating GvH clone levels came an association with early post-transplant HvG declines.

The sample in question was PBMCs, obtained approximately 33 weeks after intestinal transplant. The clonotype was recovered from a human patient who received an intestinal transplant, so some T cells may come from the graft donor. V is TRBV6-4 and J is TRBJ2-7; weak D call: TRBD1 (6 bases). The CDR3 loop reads CASSDPGTNSYEQYF. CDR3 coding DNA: TGTGCCAGCAGTGACCCCGGGACAAACTCCTACGAGCAGTACTTC.